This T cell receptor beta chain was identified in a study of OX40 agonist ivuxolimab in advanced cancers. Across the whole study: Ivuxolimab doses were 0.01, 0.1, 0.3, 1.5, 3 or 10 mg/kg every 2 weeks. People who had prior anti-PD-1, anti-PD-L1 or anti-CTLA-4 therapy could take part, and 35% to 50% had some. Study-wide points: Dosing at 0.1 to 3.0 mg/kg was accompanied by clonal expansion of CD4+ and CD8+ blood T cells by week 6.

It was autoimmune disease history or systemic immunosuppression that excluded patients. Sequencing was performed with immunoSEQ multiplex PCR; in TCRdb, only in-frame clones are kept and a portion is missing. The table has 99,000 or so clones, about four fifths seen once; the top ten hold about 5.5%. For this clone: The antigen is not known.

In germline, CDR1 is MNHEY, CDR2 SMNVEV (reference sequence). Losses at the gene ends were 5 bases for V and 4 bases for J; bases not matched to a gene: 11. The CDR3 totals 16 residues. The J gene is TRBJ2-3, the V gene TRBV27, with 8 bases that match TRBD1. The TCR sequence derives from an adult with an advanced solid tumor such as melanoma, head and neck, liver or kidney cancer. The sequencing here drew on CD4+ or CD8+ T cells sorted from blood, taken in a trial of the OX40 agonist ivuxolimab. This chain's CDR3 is CASSTPAGGRADTQYF. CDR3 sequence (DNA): TGTGCCAGCAGTACCCCGGCAGGGGGCAGGGCAGATACGCAGTATTTT.